This is a list of T cell receptor beta chains from one sample in a study of shared clonotypes between healthy human individuals. The repertoire was sequenced with immunoSEQ multiplex PCR; TCRdb's copy has only in-frame clones and lacks some. The repertoire holds about 1.5 million clones, with roughly 96% as singletons. The sequencing input was naive CD4+ T cells sorted from blood. The receptors stem from a man younger than 45 in good health. Each CDR3 is given with its conserved first and last residue. The order of the fields is CDR3 protein, CDR3 length, J gene, V gene.

CDR3aa: CASSLGDNYNEQFF
len: 14
j_gene: TRBJ2-1
v_gene: TRBV5-5

CDR3aa: CASSQGTFYEQYF
len: 13
j_gene: TRBJ2-7
v_gene: TRBV14

CDR3aa: CASSFRPDTQYF
len: 12
j_gene: TRBJ2-3
v_gene: TRBV5-6

CDR3aa: CASERDAMNTGELFF
len: 15
j_gene: TRBJ2-2
v_gene: TRBV2

CDR3aa: CASSYSKIGSYEQYF
len: 15
j_gene: TRBJ2-7
v_gene: TRBV6-5

CDR3aa: CASTRGTQETQYF
len: 13
j_gene: TRBJ2-5
v_gene: TRBV10-3

CDR3aa: CASSYSNGQGYGYTF
len: 15
j_gene: TRBJ1-2
v_gene: TRBV6-5

CDR3aa: CASSYSRDRGTDTQYF
len: 16
j_gene: TRBJ2-3
v_gene: TRBV6-6

CDR3aa: CASSQEATGGKNYGYTF
len: 17
j_gene: TRBJ1-2
v_gene: TRBV4-1

CDR3aa: CASSFVTNTDTQYF
len: 14
j_gene: TRBJ2-3
v_gene: TRBV7-2

CDR3aa: CASSLPTGWGTEAFF
len: 15
j_gene: TRBJ1-1
v_gene: TRBV7-9

CDR3aa: CASSESSFGVQGVNQPQHF
len: 19
j_gene: TRBJ1-5
v_gene: TRBV6-1

CDR3aa: CASSLSFRGETQYF
len: 14
j_gene: TRBJ2-5
v_gene: TRBV11-1

CDR3aa: CASGLGRTSGSTDTQYF
len: 17
j_gene: TRBJ2-3
v_gene: TRBV12-5

CDR3aa: CASSRLDREPKNIQYF
len: 16
j_gene: TRBJ2-4
v_gene: TRBV7-9

CDR3aa: CASSPRSGELFF
len: 12
j_gene: TRBJ2-2
v_gene: TRBV18

CDR3aa: CASNSWGYNEQFF
len: 13
j_gene: TRBJ2-1
v_gene: TRBV19

CDR3aa: CASSNTGDYHAEQFF
len: 15
j_gene: TRBJ2-1
v_gene: TRBV14

CDR3aa: CASSPRTGGSGQPQHF
len: 16
j_gene: TRBJ1-5
v_gene: TRBV18

CDR3aa: CASSLMAGPTGELFF
len: 15
j_gene: TRBJ2-2
v_gene: TRBV5-1

CDR3aa: CASSLVGDRENTEAFF
len: 16
j_gene: TRBJ1-1
v_gene: TRBV5-1

CDR3aa: CASSFYDRGYEQYF
len: 14
j_gene: TRBJ2-7
v_gene: TRBV28

CDR3aa: CASRQGEWAGELFF
len: 14
j_gene: TRBJ2-2
v_gene: TRBV5-5